Below are 4 T cell receptor beta chains sequenced from a single sample in a study of blood T cell repertoires in COVID-19 (dated by TCRdb to 2019 to 2021). Receptors were amplified or captured by the immunoSEQ multiplex PCR assay. What TCRdb holds here is the immuneACCESS table cut down to in-frame rearrangements. Part of the clones is not present; checked against another copy, under half of the missing clones reflect an unresolved V gene, and the others are unexplained. The sample table contains over 250,000 clones; only one count was recorded for 70% to 90% of them. Approximately 5% of the sample lies in the top ten. What was sequenced was PBMCs or T cells enriched from blood (not recorded which). These receptors all stem from a woman in her twenties or thirties who had recovered from COVID-19.

CDR3 sequence: CATSRDPPQAGANVLTF. The CDR3 coding sequence is TGTGCCACCAGCAGAGATCCCCCACAGGCCGGGGCCAACGTCCTGACTTTC. The V and J genes are TRBV15 and TRBJ2-6; D is perhaps TRBD1 (5 bases). The length of the CDR3 is 17 residues. V lost 0 bases, J lost 4 bases, and 13 bases lay in between. CDR1 is LNHNV, CDR2 YYDKDF, per germline (reference sequence).

This chain links TRBV5-4 with TRBJ1-2, with TRBD1 as a possible D gene (5 bases). The CDR3 covers 13 residues. The germline CDR1 and CDR2 sequences are SGHNT and YYREEE (reference sequence). The V gene lost 3 bases and the J gene lost 4 bases, with 10 bases spanning the gap. The CDR3 is CASSSGGFYGYTF. Here the CDR3 DNA reads TGTGCCAGCAGCTCCGGGGGGTTCTATGGCTACACCTTC.

This sequence joins TRBV6-5 and TRBJ1-1; D is perhaps TRBD1 (6 bases). The CDR3 is 12 residues long. In germline, CDR1 is MNHEY, CDR2 SVGAGI. Deletions cut 7 bases from V and 5 bases from J, with 11 bases between. The CDR3 nucleotides read TGTGCCAGCATCAGGGGTGGGACTGAAGCTTTCTTT. Protein product: CASIRGGTEAFF.

The chain has TRBV28 and TRBJ1-4; D is unresolved. The germline gives CDR1 MDHEN, CDR2 SYDVKM. V lost 5 bases, J lost 8 bases, and 18 bases lay in between. The CDR3 is 15 residues long. The chain's CDR3 is CASSPPYGSGEKLFF. The CDR3 DNA reads as TGTGCCAGCAGTCCACCATACGGGTCCGGGGAAAAACTGTTTTTT.